A selection of T cell receptor beta chains follows, all from one sample in a study of radiation and T cells in renal cell carcinoma. Clones were read by immunoSEQ multiplex PCR, and TCRdb kept only the in-frame ones, dropping some. The sample carries tens of thousands of clones, 81% recorded once. Specimen: blood, collected from a patient whose treatment included radiotherapy and nephrectomy. These receptors were collected from a man between 60 and 75 years old with renal cell carcinoma. Both conserved end residues are part of each CDR3. The order of the fields is D gene, J gene, clone size, V gene, CDR3 protein, CDR3 DNA. A D gene is named only where the DNA matches it firmly. Only some rows state a clone size, as once, few, many or a class for expanded clones.

. TRBJ2-5 few TRBV19 CASSTGTFEQETQYF TGTGCCAGTAGTACCGGGACATTCGAACAAGAGACCCAGTACTTC
. TRBJ2-2 . TRBV29-1 CSVPLGGGELFF TGCAGCGTTCCGTTGGGGGGCGGGGAGCTGTTTTTT
TRBD1 TRBJ1-4 once TRBV27 CASSPGQGYGKLFF TGTGCCAGCAGTCCGGGACAGGGATATGGAAAACTGTTTTTT
TRBD2 TRBJ2-7 . TRBV7-9 CASSLRGGVDEQYF TGTGCCAGCAGCTTGCGGGGGGGAGTGGACGAGCAGTACTTC
. TRBJ1-2 . TRBV30 CAWSVLGTSNPAYGYTF TGTGCCTGGAGTGTGCTAGGGACGTCGAATCCGGCCTATGGCTACACCTTC
. TRBJ2-1 . TRBV12-2 CASRLVVAGVQNEQFF TGTGCAAGTCGCTTAGTAGTAGCGGGAGTACAAAATGAGCAGTTCTTC
TRBD2 TRBJ2-7 . TRBV27 CASTSLGGTSGIYEQYF TGTGCCAGCACCAGTTTGGGGGGGACTAGCGGAATCTACGAGCAGTACTTC
. TRBJ2-1 . TRBV27 CASSPGRTSEQFF TGTGCCAGCAGCCCGGGACGGACGTCGGAGCAGTTCTTC
. TRBJ1-1 . TRBV25-1 CASLILGEMNTEAFF TGTGCCAGCTTAATACTGGGGGAGATGAACACTGAAGCTTTCTTT
. TRBJ2-3 . TRBV5-4 CASSGRTVEDTQYF TGTGCCAGCAGCGGACGGACCGTGGAAGATACGCAGTATTTT